This T cell receptor beta chain appears in the sequencing data of a study of blood T cells in healthy people across ages (dated by TCRdb to 2013 to 2016). About the investigation overall: In model experiments, template switching captured roughly one uniquely barcoded TCR beta cDNA molecule for every two T cells. Age-related changes in TCR beta repertoire diversity were measured in the study by deep sequencing normalized with unique cDNA molecular identifiers. To avoid experimental bias, donors of different ages were randomly spread across the sequencing lanes. Donors were grouped into four age groups: young (average about 15 years), middle-aged (roughly 38), aged (around 56) and long-lived (just over 80). The study analyzed two additional independent replicas of 1 million unique cDNA reads from the same blood draw for two donors, one aged 18 to 29 and one aged 80 or older.

Donors were 40 or so systemically healthy Caucasian individuals from Russia aged roughly 6 to 95 years. Each donor gave 8 to 10 milliliters of peripheral blood, drawn into EDTA-treated Vacutainer tubes. PBMCs were isolated by Ficoll-Paque density-gradient centrifugation, with at least 7 million obtained per sample. Trizol reagent was used to extract total RNA from the PBMCs, yielding at least 5 micrograms per sample. Naive CD45RAhigh/CD27high T cell percentages were measured by flow cytometry on a PBMC aliquot from every donor. Note on this clonotype: Its antigen remains unidentified. No base-level quality is on record; no much larger clone is a single base apart.

The library was obtained by 5' RACE. Sequenced using an Illumina HiSeq 2500. A second PCR of about 6 to 12 cycles was run with a J-beta primer mix and a sample-barcoded 5' primer. Each TCR beta cDNA molecule received a unique molecular identifier from a template-switch 5' adaptor carrying 12 random nucleotides. Each sample yielded at least 3 million CDR3-containing paired-end reads. First-strand cDNA was synthesized from all RNA with the Mint cDNA synthesis kit, primed by a TRBC-specific oligonucleotide. Following uracil-DNA glycosylase treatment, all cDNA underwent a first 18-cycle PCR with the universal primers M1SS and BC2_uni_R. As for the original processing: For normalization, 1 million high-quality reads were randomly selected from each sample, with every read carrying a distinct molecular identifier. Reads with shared molecular identifiers were discarded instead of being binned into consensus sequences. MiTCR, run with a Q25 quality threshold and the strictest error-elimination algorithm, handled CDR3 identification, clonotype clustering and error correction. A nonparametric unseen species model with Euler transformation was used to estimate lower-bound total TCR beta diversity. The public sequencing data were trimmed at Q25 with fastp and processed into clonotypes with MiXCR by TCRdb, which kept only in-frame beta chains. Rows merge per CDR3 protein into single entries with the most common DNA and genes. TCRdb, rather than the study authors, made the V and J calls. Across this sample there are over 1.5 million distinct CDR3 sequences, with around half seen only once. Clones ranked in the top ten supply approximately 2% of the sample.

Broad study findings and their caveats: The long-lived group showed more naive CD4+ T cells, fewer expanded clones and increased TCR diversity than the aged group, suggesting age selection. Estimates of total diversity based on one million sequenced T cells were regarded as lower bounds and as underestimates. Donor CMV infection status was unknown, potentially confounding age-related changes in expanded clonotypes. Bulk unsorted PBMC profiling prevented conclusive comparison of naive and antigen-experienced compartments. The percentage of naive T cells measured by flow cytometry correlated strongly with observed TCR beta diversity. As age increased, observed TCR beta diversity per million T cells dropped in a roughly linear way, and a significant reduction was already evident by age 40.

V drops 5 bases and J drops 3 bases, leaving 13 bases in between. The CDR3, from cysteine to phenylalanine, totals 14 residues. Solely the CDR3 DNA is kept, with 42 bases framed from the first base. The germline V gene (reference sequence) supplies CDR1 PRHDT and CDR2 FYEKMQ. The sequence links TRBV13 to TRBJ2-5; there is no confident call for the D gene. The clonotype comes from a woman in her thirties or forties in good health. Sequenced material: blood. The sequenced DNA is TGTGCCAGCAGCCTGAGAGCGACCGAAGAGACCCAGTACTTC. Its protein reads: CASSLRATEETQYF.